This TCR beta chain was sequenced during a study of somatic mutations in cytotoxic T cells in rheumatoid arthritis. The V end lost 3 bases, the J end lost 1 base, and 6 bases lay between the germline ends. The CDR3 is 13 residues long. In germline, CDR1 is KGHSH, CDR2 LQKENI. TCRdb's copy holds only in-frame clones and misses some; the assay was immunoSEQ multiplex PCR. The sample shows about 16,000 clones, 65% to 85% of them seen only once. This chain uses TRBV18 with TRBJ2-5; D is ambiguous. Sequencing was done on a sample of CD8+ T cells sorted from blood. The sequence derives from an adult with rheumatoid arthritis. The CDR3 region has the DNA TGTGCCAGCTCACCGAGGATCCAAGAGACCCAGTACTTC. This translates into CASSPRIQETQYF.